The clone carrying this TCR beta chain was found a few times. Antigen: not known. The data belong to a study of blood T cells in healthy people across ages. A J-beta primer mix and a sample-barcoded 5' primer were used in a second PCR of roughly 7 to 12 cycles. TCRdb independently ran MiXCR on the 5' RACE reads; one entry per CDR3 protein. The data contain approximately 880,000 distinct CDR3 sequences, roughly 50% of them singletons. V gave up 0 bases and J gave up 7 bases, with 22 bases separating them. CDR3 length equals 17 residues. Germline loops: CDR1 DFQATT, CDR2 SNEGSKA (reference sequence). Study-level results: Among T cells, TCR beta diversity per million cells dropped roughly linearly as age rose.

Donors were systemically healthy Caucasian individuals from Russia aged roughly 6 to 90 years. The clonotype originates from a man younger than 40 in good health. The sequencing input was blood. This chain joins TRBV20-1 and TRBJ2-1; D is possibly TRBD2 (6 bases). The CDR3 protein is CSARDWAPRLVNNEQFF. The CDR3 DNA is TGCAGTGCTAGAGATTGGGCTCCGAGACTAGTGAATAATGAGCAGTTCTTC.